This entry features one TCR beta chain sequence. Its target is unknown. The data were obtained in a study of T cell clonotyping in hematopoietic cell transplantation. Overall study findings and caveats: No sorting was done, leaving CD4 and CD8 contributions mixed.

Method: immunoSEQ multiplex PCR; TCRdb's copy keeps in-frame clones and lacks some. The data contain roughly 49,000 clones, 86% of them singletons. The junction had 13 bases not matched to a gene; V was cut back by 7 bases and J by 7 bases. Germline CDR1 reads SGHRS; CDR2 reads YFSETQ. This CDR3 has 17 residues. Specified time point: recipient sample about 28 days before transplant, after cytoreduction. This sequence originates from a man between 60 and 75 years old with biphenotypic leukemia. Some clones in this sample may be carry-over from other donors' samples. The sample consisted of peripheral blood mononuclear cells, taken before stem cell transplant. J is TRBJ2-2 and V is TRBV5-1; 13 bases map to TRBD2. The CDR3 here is CASGTVLAGGHVGELFF. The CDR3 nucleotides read TGCGCCAGCGGAACAGTACTAGCGGGAGGGCATGTCGGGGAGCTGTTTTTT.